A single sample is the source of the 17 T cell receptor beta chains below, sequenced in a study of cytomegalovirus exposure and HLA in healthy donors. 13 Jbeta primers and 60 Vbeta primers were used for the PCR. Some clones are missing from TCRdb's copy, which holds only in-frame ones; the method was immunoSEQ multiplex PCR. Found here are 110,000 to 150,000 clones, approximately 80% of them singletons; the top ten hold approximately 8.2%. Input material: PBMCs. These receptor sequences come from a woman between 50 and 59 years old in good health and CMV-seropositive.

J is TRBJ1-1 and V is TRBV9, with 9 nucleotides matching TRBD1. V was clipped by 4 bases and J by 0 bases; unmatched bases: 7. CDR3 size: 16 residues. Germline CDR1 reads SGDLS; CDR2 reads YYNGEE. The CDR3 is CASSPRTGVMNTEAFF. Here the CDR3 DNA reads TGTGCCAGCAGCCCACGGACAGGGGTAATGAACACTGAAGCTTTCTTT.

The CDR3, as DNA: TGTGCCAGTAGTATAGAAGGGGGCCGAGGCTACACCTTC. Its translation is CASSIEGGRGYTF. The chain uses TRBV19 and TRBJ1-2; 7 bases fit TRBD1. V gave up 0 bases and J gave up 8 bases; unmatched junction bases: 3. The CDR3 spans 13 residues. Germline V lookup: CDR1 LNHDA, CDR2 SQIVND (reference sequence).

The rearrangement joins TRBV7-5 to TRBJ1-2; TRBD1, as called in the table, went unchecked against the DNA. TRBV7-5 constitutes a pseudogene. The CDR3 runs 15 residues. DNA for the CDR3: TGTGCCAGAAGACTTAAAAGGGGGCAGGACTATGGCTACACCTTC. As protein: CARRLKRGQDYGYTF.

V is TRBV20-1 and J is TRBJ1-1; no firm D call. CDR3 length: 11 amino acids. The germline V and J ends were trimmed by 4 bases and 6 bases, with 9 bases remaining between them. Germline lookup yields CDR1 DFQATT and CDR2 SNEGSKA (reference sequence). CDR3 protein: CSAIPGAEAFF. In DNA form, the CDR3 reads TGCAGTGCTATACCCGGGGCTGAAGCTTTCTTT.

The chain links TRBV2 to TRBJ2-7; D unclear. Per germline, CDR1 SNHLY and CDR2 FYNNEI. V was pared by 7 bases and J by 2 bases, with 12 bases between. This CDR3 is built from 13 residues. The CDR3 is CASTTYGAYEQYF. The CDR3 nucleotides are TGTGCCAGCACAACGTATGGAGCCTACGAGCAGTACTTC.

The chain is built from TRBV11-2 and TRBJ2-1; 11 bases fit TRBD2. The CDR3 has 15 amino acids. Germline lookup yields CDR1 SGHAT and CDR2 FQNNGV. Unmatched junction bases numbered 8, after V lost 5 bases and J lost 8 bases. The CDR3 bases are TGTGCCAGCAGCCAGGCCGGGACTAGCGGCTATGAGCAGTTCTTC. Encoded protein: CASSQAGTSGYEQFF.

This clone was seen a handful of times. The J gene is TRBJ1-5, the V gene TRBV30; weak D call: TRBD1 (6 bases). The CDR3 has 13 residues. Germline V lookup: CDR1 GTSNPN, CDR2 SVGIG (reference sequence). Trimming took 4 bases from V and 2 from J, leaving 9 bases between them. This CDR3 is CAWTGVGNQPQHF. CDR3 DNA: TGTGCCTGGACAGGGGTAGGCAATCAGCCCCAGCATTTT.

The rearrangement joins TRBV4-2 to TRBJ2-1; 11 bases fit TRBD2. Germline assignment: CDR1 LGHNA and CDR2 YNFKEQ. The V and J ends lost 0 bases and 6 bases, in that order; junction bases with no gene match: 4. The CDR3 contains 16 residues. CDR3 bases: TGTGCCAGCAGCCAAGATAGCGGGGGGGCAGTCAATGAGCAGTTCTTC. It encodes CASSQDSGGAVNEQFF.

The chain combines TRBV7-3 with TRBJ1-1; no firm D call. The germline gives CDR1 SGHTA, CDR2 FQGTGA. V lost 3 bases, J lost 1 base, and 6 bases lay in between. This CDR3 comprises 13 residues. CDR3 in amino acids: CASSFSWNTEAFF. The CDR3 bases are TGTGCCAGCAGCTTCTCCTGGAACACTGAAGCTTTCTTT.

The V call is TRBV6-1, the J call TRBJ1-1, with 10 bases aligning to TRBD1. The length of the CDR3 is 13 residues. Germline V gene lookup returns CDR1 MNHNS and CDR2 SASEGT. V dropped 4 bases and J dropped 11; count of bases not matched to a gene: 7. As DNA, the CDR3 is TGTGCCAGCAGTGCCGACAGGGGGCAGGAGGCTTTCTTT. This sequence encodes CASSADRGQEAFF.

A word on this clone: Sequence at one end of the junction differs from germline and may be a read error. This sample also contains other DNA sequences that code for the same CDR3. The CDR3 protein is CASSLGGGRTEAFF. In nucleotides, the CDR3 is TGTGCCAGTAGCTTAGGAGGGGGAAGGACTGAAGCTTTCTTT. The chain employs TRBV7-9 and TRBJ1-1, with D possibly TRBD1 on 6 matching bases. CDR1 and CDR2 from the germline V gene are SEHNR and FQNEAQ (reference sequence). The CDR3 is 14 amino acids.

The CDR3 is CASAPRDRATYEQYF. The DNA for the CDR3 is TGTGCCAGCGCACCCCGGGACAGGGCCACCTACGAGCAGTACTTC. The chain employs TRBV6-1 and TRBJ2-5; 9 positions match TRBD1. The J call may be mistaken, given a closer DNA end match to TRBJ2-7. The CDR3 contains 15 residues. Germline CDR1 MNHNS, CDR2 SASEGT.

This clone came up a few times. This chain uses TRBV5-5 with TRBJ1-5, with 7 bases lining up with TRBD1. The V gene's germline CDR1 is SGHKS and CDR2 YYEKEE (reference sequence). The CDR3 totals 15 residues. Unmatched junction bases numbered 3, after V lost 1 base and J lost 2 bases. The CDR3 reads CASSLFGQGNQPQHF. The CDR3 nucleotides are TGTGCCAGCAGCTTGTTTGGACAGGGCAATCAGCCCCAGCATTTT.

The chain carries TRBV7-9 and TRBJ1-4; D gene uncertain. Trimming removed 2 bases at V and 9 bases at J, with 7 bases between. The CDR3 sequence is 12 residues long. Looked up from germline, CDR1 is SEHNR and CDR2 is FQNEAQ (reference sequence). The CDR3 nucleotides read TGTGCCAGCAGCTTATCGTCTCAAAAACTGTTTTTT. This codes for CASSLSSQKLFF. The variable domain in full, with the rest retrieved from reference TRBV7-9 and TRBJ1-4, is DTGVSQNPRHKITKRGQNVTFRCDPISEHNRLYWYRQTLGQGPEFLTYFQNEAQLEKSRLLSDRFSAERPKGSFSTLEIQRTEQGDSAMYLCASSLSSQKLFFGSGTQLSVL.

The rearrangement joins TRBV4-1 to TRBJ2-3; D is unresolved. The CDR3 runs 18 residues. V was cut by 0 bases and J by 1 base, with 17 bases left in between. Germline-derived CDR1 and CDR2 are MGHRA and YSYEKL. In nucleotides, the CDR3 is TGCGCCAGCAGCCAAGATACTGGGCTCACATCTCGCACAGATACGCAGTATTTT. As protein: CASSQDTGLTSRTDTQYF.

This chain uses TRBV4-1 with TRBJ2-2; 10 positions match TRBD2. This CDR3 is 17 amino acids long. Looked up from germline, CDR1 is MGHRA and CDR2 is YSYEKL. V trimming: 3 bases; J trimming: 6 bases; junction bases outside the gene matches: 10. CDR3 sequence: CASSQTRGAGGPGELFF. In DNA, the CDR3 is TGCGCCAGCAGCCAGACCAGAGGAGCGGGGGGGCCCGGGGAGCTGTTTTTT.

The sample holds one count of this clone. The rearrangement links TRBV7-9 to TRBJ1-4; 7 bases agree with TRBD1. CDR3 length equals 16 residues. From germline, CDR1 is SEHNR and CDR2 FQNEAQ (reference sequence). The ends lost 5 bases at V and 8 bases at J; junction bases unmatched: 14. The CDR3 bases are TGTGCCAGCAGCCCGGTGGGGACAGTGGTCGGGGAAAAACTGTTTTTT. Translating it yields CASSPVGTVVGEKLFF.